The present T cell receptor (beta chain) was sequenced within a study of cytomegalovirus exposure and HLA in healthy donors. Trimming removed 1 base at V and 2 bases at J, with 18 bases between. This CDR3 has 17 amino acids. CDR1 is GTSNPN, CDR2 SVGIG, per germline (reference sequence). Study-wide findings and caveats: Several of the most significant clusters appeared linked to common viral pathogens, based on a later analysis.

To note about this clone: The target antigen is unknown.

60 Vbeta and 13 Jbeta primers were used in PCR. Repertoires were generated with immunoSEQ multiplex PCR, while TCRdb's copy carries only in-frame clones and drops some. Altogether fewer than 200,000 clones are present, approximately 77% being singletons, with the ten largest covering about 1.3%. Sequencing was done on a sample of PBMCs. The source is a man younger than 35 in good health and CMV-seronegative. The V call is TRBV30, the J call TRBJ1-5; D may be TRBD1 (6 bases). The CDR3, as DNA: TGTGCCTGGAGTGGCGACCTGGGGGCGGCGGGCAATCAGCCCCAGCATTTT. Protein product: CAWSGDLGAAGNQPQHF.